The rows below give T cell receptor beta chains drawn from one sample of a study of blood T cell repertoires in COVID-19. Sequenced by immunoSEQ multiplex PCR; TCRdb stores in-frame clones only, minus some. The sample contains under 450,000 clones, roughly nine tenths of which appear only once. The sequenced sample was PBMCs or T cells enriched from blood (not recorded which). The receptors were sampled from a woman aged 35 to 49 who had been exposed to COVID-19. Each CDR3 is given with its conserved first and last residue. A D gene is named only where the DNA matches it firmly. Size is stated for part of the rows, as once, few or many counts, or as a class when the clone is expanded.

v_gene	abundance	d_gene	j_gene	len	CDR3aa	CDR3nt
TRBV19	NA	TRBD1	TRBJ1-5	15	CASRGQDDSNQPQHF	TGTGCCAGTAGGGGACAGGACGATAGCAATCAGCCCCAGCATTTT
TRBV9	NA	TRBD2	TRBJ2-1	15	CASSATSGGYNEQFF	TGTGCCAGCAGCGCCACTAGCGGGGGTTACAATGAGCAGTTCTTC
TRBV20-1	once	NA	TRBJ1-5	11	CSAGANQPQHF	TGCAGTGCGGGGGCCAATCAGCCCCAGCATTTT
TRBV18	NA	NA	TRBJ2-2	17	CASSPGPAGLNTGELFF	TGTGCCAGCTCACCGGGACCCGCGGGACTGAACACCGGGGAGCTGTTTTTT
TRBV7-2	NA	TRBD2	TRBJ2-7	16	CASSPLTSGNSYEQYF	TGTGCCAGCAGCCCCCTGACTAGCGGGAACTCCTACGAGCAGTACTTC
TRBV19	NA	TRBD1	TRBJ1-1	15	CASSLDRLTNTEAFF	TGTGCCAGTAGTTTGGACAGGCTTACGAACACTGAAGCTTTCTTT
TRBV10-2	NA	TRBD2	TRBJ2-2	13	CATPGGATGELFF	TGCGCCACCCCGGGGGGGGCCACCGGGGAGCTGTTTTTT
TRBV14	NA	TRBD1	TRBJ1-1	15	CASSLRTGPGTEAFF	TGTGCCAGCAGCCTACGGACAGGGCCTGGGACTGAAGCTTTCTTT
TRBV19	NA	NA	TRBJ2-5	16	CASSRRGRGRQETQYF	TGTGCCAGTAGTAGAAGAGGCAGGGGCAGGCAAGAGACCCAGTACTTC
TRBV19	NA	TRBD2	TRBJ2-1	18	CASSGGGLGRSLNNEQFF	TGTGCCAGTAGCGGCGGGGGTCTAGGGAGGAGTCTAAACAATGAGCAGTTCTTC
TRBV5-1	NA	NA	TRBJ2-4	15	CASSLGGKGKNIQYF	TGCGCCAGCAGCTTGGGGGGCAAGGGCAAAAACATTCAGTACTTC
TRBV10-1	few	TRBD2	TRBJ2-1	15	CASSETSGAGDEQFF	TGCGCCAGCAGTGAAACTAGCGGGGCCGGGGATGAGCAGTTCTTC
TRBV15	NA	NA	TRBJ1-2	15	CATSRPRGADYGYTF	TGTGCCACCAGCAGGCCCCGGGGAGCCGACTATGGCTACACCTTC
TRBV6-5	once	NA	TRBJ1-5	14	CASRPSGSNQPQHF	TGTGCCAGCAGACCCAGCGGTAGCAATCAGCCCCAGCATTTT
TRBV14	NA	NA	TRBJ1-1	13	CASSQWPNTEAFF	TGTGCCAGCAGCCAATGGCCTAACACTGAAGCTTTCTTT
TRBV7-9	NA	NA	TRBJ2-7	15	CASSLAGRGVYEQYF	TGTGCCAGCAGCTTAGCCGGCAGGGGCGTCTACGAGCAGTACTTC
TRBV5-1	once	NA	TRBJ1-3	14	CASSPALSGNTIYF	TGCGCCAGCAGTCCCGCACTCTCTGGAAACACCATATATTTT
TRBV27	NA	NA	TRBJ2-3	12	CASSSPTYTQYF	TGTGCCAGCAGTTCCCCAACATATACGCAGTATTTT
TRBV24-1	few	NA	TRBJ1-4	15	CATSDSGGRYEKLFF	TGTGCCACCAGTGATTCGGGGGGGCGATACGAAAAACTGTTTTTT
TRBV7-2	NA	TRBD2	TRBJ2-7	16	CASTSLAGVSSYEQYF	TGTGCCAGCACTTCTCTGGCGGGAGTTAGCTCCTACGAGCAGTACTTC
TRBV30	NA	NA	TRBJ2-1	12	CAWSEVGVEQFF	TGTGCCTGGAGTGAGGTAGGAGTTGAGCAGTTCTTC